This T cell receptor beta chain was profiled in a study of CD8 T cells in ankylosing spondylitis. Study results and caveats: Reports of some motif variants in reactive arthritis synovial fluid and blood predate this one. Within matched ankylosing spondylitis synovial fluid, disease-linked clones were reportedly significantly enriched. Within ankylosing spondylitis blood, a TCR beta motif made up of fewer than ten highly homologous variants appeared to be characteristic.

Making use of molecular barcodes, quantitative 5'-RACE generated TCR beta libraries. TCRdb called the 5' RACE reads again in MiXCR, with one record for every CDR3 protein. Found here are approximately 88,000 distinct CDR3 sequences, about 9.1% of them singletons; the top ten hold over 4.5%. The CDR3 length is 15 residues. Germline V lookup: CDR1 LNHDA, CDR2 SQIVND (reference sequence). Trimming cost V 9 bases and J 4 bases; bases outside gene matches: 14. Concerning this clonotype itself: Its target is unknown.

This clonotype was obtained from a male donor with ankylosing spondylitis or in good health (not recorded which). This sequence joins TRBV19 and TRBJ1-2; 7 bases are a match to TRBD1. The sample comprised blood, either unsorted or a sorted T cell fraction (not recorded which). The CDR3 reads CASESTGVDGYGYTF. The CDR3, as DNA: TGTGCCAGCGAAAGTACAGGGGTTGACGGCTATGGCTACACCTTC.